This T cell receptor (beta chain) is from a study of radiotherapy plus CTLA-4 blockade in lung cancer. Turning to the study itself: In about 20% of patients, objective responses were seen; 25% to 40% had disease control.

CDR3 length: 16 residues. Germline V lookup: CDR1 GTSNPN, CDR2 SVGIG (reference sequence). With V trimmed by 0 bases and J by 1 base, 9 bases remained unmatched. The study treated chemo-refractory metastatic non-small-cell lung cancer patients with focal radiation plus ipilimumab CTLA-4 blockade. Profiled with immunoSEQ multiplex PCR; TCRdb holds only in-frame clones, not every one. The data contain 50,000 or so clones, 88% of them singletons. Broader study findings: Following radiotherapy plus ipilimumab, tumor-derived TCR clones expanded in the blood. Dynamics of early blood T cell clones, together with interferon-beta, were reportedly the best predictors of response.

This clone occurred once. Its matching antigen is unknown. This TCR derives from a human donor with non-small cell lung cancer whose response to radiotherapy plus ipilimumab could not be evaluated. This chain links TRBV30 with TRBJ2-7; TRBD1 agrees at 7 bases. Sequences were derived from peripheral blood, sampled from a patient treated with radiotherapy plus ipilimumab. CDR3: CAWSVRGRGSSYEQYF. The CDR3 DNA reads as TGTGCCTGGAGTGTAAGGGGCAGGGGGTCTTCCTACGAGCAGTACTTC.